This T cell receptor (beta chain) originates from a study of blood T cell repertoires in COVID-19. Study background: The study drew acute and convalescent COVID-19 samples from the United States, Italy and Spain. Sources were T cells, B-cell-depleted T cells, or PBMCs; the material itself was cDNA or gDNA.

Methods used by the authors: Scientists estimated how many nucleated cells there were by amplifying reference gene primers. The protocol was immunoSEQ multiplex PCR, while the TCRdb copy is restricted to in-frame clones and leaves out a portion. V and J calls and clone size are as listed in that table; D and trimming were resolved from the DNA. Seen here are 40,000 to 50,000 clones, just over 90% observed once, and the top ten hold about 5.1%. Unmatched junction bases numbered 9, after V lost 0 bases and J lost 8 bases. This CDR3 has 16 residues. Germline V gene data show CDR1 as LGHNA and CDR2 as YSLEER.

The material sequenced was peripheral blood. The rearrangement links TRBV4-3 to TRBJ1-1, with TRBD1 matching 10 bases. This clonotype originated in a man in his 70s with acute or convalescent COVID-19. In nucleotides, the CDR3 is TGCGCCAGCAGCCAAGATTGGGGACAGGGGCCCATGGAAGCTTTCTTT. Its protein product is CASSQDWGQGPMEAFF.